This T cell receptor beta chain was recorded in a study of read filtering for tumor transcriptome and immune sequencing. Study-level information: By R-ISS, stages I, II and III held 8, 16 and 7 patients. TCR-mapped reads were about 4.05 to 11 million with IR-seq versus 85 to 1273 with RNA-seq. General observations from the study: Without single-read clonotypes, shared clonotype proportions correlated more between IR-seq and RNA-seq.

The library was built from around 0.4 ug RNA with molecular barcoded adaptors for alpha/delta and beta/gamma chains. One entry per CDR3 protein results from TCRdb running MiXCR on the reads. The repertoire consists of approximately 62,000 distinct CDR3 sequences, with roughly 19% occurring once and the leading ten covering around 9.9%. This CDR3 comprises 16 residues. On this clonotype: Its antigen is currently unknown.

The J gene is TRBJ2-1, the V gene TRBV21-1; the tabulated D call, TRBD2, remains unverified against the DNA. TRBV21-1 is reported as a pseudogene. The TCR originated in a donor older than 35 with multiple myeloma. The sequenced sample consisted of a population of CD138-negative cells sorted from bone marrow. CDR3 sequence reads: CASSKRRLAGWNEQFF. As DNA, the CDR3 is TGTGCCAGCAGCAAACGCCGACTAGCGGGATGGAATGAGCAGTTCTTC.